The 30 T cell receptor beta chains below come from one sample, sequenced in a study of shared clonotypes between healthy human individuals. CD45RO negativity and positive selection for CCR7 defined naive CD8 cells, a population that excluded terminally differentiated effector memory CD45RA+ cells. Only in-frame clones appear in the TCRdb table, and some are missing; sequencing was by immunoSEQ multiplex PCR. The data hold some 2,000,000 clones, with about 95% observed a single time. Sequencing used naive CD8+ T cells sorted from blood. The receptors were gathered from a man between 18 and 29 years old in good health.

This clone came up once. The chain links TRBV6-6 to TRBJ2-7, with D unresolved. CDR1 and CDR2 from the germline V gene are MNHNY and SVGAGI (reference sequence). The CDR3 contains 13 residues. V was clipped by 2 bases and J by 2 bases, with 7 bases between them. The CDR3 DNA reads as TGTGCCAGCAGTTACCTCGAAACCTACGAGCAGTACTTC. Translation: CASSYLETYEQYF.

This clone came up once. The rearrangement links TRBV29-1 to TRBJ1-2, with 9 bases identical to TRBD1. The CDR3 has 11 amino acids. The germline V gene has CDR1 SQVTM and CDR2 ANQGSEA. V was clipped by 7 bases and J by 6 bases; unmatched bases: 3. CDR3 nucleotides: TGCAGCGGGGGGGACAGGGATGGCTACACCTTC. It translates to CSGGDRDGYTF.

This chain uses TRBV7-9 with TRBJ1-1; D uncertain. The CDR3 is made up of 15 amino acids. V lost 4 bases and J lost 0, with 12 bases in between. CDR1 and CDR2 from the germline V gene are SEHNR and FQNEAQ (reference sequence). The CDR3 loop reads CASSSWAEMNTEAFF. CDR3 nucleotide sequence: TGTGCCAGCAGCTCGTGGGCCGAAATGAACACTGAAGCTTTCTTT. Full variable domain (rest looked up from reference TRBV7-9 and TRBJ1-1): DTGVSQNPRHKITKRGQNVTFRCDPISEHNRLYWYRQTLGQGPEFLTYFQNEAQLEKSRLLSDRFSAERPKGSFSTLEIQRTEQGDSAMYLCASSSWAEMNTEAFFGQGTRLTVV.

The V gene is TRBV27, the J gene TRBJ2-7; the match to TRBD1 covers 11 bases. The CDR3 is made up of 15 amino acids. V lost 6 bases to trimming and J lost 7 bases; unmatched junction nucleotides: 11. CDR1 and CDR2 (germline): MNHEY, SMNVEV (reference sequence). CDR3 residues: CASSSPGQGANEQYF. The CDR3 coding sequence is TGTGCCAGCAGCTCCCCCGGACAGGGGGCTAATGAGCAGTACTTC.

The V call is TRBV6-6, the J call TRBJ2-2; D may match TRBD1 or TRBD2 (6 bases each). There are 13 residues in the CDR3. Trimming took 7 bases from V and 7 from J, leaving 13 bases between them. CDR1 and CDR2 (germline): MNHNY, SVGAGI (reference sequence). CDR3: CASTRGLVGELFF. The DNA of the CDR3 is TGTGCCAGCACCCGGGGGCTGGTCGGGGAGCTGTTTTTT.

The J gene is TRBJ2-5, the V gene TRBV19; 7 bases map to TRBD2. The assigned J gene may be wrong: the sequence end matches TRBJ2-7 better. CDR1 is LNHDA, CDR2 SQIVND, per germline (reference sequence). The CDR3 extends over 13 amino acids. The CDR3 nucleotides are TGTGCCAGTAGTTGGCAGCGGGACTACGAGCAGTACTTC. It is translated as CASSWQRDYEQYF.

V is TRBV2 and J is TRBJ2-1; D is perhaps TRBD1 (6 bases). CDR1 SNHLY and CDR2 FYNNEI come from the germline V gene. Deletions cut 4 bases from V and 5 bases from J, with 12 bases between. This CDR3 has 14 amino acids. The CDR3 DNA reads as TGTGCCAGCAGTGCCTACAGGGACCACAATGAGCAGTTCTTC. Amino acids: CASSAYRDHNEQFF.

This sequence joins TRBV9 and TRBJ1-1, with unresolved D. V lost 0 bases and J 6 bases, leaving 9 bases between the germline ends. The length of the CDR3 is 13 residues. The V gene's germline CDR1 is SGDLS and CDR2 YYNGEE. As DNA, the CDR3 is TGTGCCAGCAGCGTAGTTACAGCTGCTGAAGCTTTCTTT. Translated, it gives CASSVVTAAEAFF.

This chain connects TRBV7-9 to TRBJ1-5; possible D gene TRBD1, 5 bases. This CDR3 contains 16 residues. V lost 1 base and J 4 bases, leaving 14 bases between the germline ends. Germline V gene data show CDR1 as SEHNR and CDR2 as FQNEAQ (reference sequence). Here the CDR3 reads CASSLVSGTGNQPQHF. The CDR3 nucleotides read TGTGCCAGCAGCTTAGTGTCCGGGACGGGGAATCAGCCCCAGCATTTT.

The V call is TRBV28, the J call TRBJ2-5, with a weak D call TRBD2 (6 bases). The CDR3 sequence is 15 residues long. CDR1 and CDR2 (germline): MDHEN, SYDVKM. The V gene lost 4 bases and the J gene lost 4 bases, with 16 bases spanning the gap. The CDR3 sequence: CASSSFGGTGETQYF. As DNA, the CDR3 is TGTGCCAGCAGTTCGTTTGGGGGGACGGGAGAGACCCAGTACTTC.

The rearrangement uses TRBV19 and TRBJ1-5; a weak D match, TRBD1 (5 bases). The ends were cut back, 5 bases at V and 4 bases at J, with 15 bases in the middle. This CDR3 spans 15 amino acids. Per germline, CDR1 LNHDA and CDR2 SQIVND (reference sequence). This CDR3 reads CASSPIWGTNQPQHF. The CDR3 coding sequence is TGTGCCAGTAGTCCCATATGGGGGACTAATCAGCCCCAGCATTTT.

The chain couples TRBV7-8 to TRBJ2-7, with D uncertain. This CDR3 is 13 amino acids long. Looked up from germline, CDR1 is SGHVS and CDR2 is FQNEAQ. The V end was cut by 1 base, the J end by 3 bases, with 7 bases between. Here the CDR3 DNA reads TGTGCCAGCAGCTTAGATCAGCACTACGAGCAGTACTTC. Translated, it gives CASSLDQHYEQYF.

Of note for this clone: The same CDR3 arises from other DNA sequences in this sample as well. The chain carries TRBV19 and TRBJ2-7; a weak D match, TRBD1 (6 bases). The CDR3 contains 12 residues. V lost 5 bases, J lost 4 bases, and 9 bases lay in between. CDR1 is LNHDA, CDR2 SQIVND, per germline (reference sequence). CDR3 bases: TGTGCCAGTAGTCCGCAGGGGTACGAGCAGTACTTC. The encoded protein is CASSPQGYEQYF.

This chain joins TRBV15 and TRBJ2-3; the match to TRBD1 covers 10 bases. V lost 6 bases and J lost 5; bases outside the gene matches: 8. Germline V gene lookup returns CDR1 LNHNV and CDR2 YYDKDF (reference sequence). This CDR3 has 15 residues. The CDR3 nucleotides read TGTGCCACCAGTATGGACAGGGGGTCGGGAGATACGCAGTATTTT. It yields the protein CATSMDRGSGDTQYF.

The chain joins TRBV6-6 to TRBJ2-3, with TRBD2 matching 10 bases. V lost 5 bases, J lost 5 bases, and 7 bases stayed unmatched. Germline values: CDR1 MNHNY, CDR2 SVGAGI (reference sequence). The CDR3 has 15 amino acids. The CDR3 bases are TGTGCCAGCAGTGCCGAGCGGGGGGGCAAAGATACGCAGTATTTT. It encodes CASSAERGGKDTQYF.

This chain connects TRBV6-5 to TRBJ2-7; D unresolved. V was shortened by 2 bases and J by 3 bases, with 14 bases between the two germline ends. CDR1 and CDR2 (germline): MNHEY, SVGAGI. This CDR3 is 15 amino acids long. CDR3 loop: CASSYPSDGNYEQYF. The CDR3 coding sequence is TGTGCCAGCAGTTACCCCTCCGACGGAAACTACGAGCAGTACTTC.

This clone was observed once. CDR3 protein: CASSPWDSDAGELFF. As DNA, the CDR3 is TGTGCCAGCAGCCCCTGGGACAGCGACGCCGGGGAGCTGTTTTTT. The gene calls are TRBV9 and TRBJ2-2; 7 bases map to TRBD1. This CDR3 has 15 residues. Germline assignment: CDR1 SGDLS and CDR2 YYNGEE. V lost 4 bases to trimming and J lost 6 bases; unmatched junction nucleotides: 9. Variable domain in full (rest from reference TRBV9 and TRBJ2-2): DSGVTQTPKHLITATGQRVTLRCSPRSGDLSVYWYQQSLDQGLQFLIQYYNGEERAKGNILERFSAQQFPDLHSELNLSSLELGDSALYFCASSPWDSDAGELFFGEGSRLTVL.

DNA of the CDR3: TGTGCCAGCAGCTTAGTGGCCGACAATGAGCAGTTCTTC. Its translation is CASSLVADNEQFF. The chain links TRBV7-9 to TRBJ2-1; D gene unclear. The CDR3 spans 13 residues. V was pared by 1 base and J by 5 bases, with 6 bases between. Germline CDR1 SEHNR, CDR2 FQNEAQ (reference sequence).

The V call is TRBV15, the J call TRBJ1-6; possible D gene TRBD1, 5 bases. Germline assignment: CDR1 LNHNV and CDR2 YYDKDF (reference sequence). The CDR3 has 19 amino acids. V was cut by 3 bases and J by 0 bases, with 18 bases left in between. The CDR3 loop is CATSRVDSGQGSYNSPLHF. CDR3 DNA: TGTGCCACCAGCAGGGTGGACTCAGGGCAAGGCTCCTATAATTCACCCCTCCACTTT.

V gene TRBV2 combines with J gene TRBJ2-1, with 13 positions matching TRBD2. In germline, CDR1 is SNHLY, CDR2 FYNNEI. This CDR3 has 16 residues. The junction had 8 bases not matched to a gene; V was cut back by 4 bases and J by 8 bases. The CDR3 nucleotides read TGTGCCAGCAGTGCCCCTACTAGCGGGGGGGCCTATGAGCAGTTCTTC. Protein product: CASSAPTSGGAYEQFF.

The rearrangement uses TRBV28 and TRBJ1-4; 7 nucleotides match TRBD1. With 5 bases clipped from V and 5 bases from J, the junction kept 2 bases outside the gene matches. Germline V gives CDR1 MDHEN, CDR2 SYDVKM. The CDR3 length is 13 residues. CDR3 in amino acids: CASSLQGNEKLFF. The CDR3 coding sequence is TGTGCCAGCAGTCTACAGGGGAATGAAAAACTGTTTTTT.

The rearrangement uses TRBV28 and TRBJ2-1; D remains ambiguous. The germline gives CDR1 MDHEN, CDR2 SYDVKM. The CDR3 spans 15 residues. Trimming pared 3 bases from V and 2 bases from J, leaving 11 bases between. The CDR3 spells CASSFPTDTYNEQFF. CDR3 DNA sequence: TGTGCCAGCAGTTTCCCCACGGATACCTACAATGAGCAGTTCTTC.

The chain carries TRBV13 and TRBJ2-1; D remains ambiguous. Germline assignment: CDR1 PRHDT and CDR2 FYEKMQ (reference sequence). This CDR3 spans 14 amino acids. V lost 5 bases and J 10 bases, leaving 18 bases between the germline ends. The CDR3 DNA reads TGTGCCAGCAGCGACTGGTCCGCCCGCTTCGAGCAGTTCTTC. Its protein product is CASSDWSARFEQFF.

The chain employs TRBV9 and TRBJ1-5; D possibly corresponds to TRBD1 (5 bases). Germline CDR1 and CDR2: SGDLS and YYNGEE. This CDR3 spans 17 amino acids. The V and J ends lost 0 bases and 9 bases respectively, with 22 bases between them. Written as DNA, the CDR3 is TGTGCCAGCAGCGTAGTCCGTGGGGACTTTCATCGATGGCCCCAGCATTTT. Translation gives CASSVVRGDFHRWPQHF.

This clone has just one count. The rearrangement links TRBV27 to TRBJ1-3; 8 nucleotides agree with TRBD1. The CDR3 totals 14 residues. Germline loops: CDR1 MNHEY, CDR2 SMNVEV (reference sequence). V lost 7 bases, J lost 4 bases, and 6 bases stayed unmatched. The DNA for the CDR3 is TGTGCCAGCAAACCGACAGGGGCCGGAAACACCATATATTTT. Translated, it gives CASKPTGAGNTIYF.

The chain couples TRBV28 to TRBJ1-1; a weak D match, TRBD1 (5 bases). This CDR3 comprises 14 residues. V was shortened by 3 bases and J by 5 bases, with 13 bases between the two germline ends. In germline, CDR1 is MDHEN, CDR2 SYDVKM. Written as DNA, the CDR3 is TGTGCCAGCAGTTTTCAGGGAGCACCGACTGAAGCTTTCTTT. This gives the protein CASSFQGAPTEAFF.

CDR3 in amino acids: CASSVASLGLEQFF. The CDR3 nucleotides are TGTGCCAGCAGCGTAGCTAGTCTGGGACTAGAGCAGTTCTTC. The chain has TRBV9 and TRBJ2-1, with TRBD2 matching over 7 bases. V shed 0 bases and J 10 bases; nucleotides not matched to a gene: 7. CDR1 is SGDLS, CDR2 YYNGEE, per germline. The length of the CDR3 is 14 residues.

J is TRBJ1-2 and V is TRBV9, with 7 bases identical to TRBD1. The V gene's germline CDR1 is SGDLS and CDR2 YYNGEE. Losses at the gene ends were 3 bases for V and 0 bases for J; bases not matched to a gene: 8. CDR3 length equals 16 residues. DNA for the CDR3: TGTGCCAGCAGCGGGACAGGAAGCGTAGCTAACTATGGCTACACCTTC. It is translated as CASSGTGSVANYGYTF.

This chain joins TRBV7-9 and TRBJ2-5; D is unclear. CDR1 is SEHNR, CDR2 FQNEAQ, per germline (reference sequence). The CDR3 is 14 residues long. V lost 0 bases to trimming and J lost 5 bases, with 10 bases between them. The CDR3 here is CASSLAGQRETQYF. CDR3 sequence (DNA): TGTGCCAGCAGCTTAGCGGGCCAACGGGAGACCCAGTACTTC.

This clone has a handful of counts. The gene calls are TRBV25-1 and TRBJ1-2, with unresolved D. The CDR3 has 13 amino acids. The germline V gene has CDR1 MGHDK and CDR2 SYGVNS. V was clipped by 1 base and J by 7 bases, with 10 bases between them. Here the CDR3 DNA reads TGTGCCAGCAGTGAATCGGGCACACTTGGCTACACCTTC. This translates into CASSESGTLGYTF.